The next 14 T cell receptor beta chains were all read from a single sample in a study of OX40 agonist ivuxolimab in advanced cancers. The table came from immunoSEQ multiplex PCR; TCRdb's copy has only in-frame clones and leaves some out. The sample lists approximately 80,000 clones; roughly 91% were seen once. Material: CD4+ or CD8+ T cells sorted from blood, obtained in a trial of the OX40 agonist ivuxolimab. The receptors here all came from an adult with an advanced solid tumor such as melanoma, head and neck, liver or kidney cancer.

This chain joins TRBV19 and TRBJ1-3, with no clear D. The CDR3 spans 15 residues. Trimming cost V 1 base and J 0 bases, with 7 bases left between them. Germline loops: CDR1 LNHDA, CDR2 SQIVND (reference sequence). The CDR3 is CASSIAVPSGNTIYF. For the CDR3, the DNA is TGTGCCAGTAGTATAGCAGTCCCCTCTGGAAACACCATATATTTT.

The rearrangement uses TRBV5-1 and TRBJ2-5; 7 bases map to TRBD1. V dropped 3 bases and J dropped 0; count of bases not matched to a gene: 5. CDR1 and CDR2 (germline): SGHRS, YFSETQ. This CDR3 has 15 residues. The CDR3 reads CASSSWGTDQETQYF. Written as DNA, the CDR3 is TGCGCCAGCAGCTCTTGGGGGACAGACCAAGAGACCCAGTACTTC.

The genes are TRBV5-1 and TRBJ2-3; 10 bases fit TRBD2. V shed 5 bases and J 6 bases; nucleotides not matched to a gene: 6. The length of the CDR3 is 14 residues. From germline, CDR1 is SGHRS and CDR2 YFSETQ. CDR3 sequence reads: CASRILSGRDTQYF. CDR3 bases: TGCGCCAGCAGGATCCTTAGCGGGAGGGATACGCAGTATTTT.

This clone was detected only a few times. CDR3 in DNA: TGTGCCAGCAGTCAGGAGTACGCCATATATTTT. As protein: CASSQEYAIYF. The gene calls are TRBV2 and TRBJ1-3; the D is unclear. Looked up from germline, CDR1 is SNHLY and CDR2 is FYNNEI. The CDR3 runs to 11 residues. V was shortened by 5 bases and J by 11 bases, with 10 bases between the two germline ends.

This clone has just one count. The chain links TRBV5-4 to TRBJ1-2, with TRBD1 matching over 8 bases. The length of the CDR3 is 14 residues. Per germline, CDR1 SGHNT and CDR2 YYREEE (reference sequence). The J segment lost 4 bases and the V segment lost 6 bases, leaving 8 bases of the junction unmatched. CDR3 residues: CASNSDRGGYGYTF. The CDR3 DNA reads as TGTGCCAGCAACTCCGACAGGGGCGGCTATGGCTACACCTTC.

The chain has TRBV5-1 and TRBJ2-2; D is perhaps TRBD1 or TRBD2 (5 bases each). Germline values: CDR1 SGHRS, CDR2 YFSETQ. There are 16 residues in the CDR3. V gave up 4 bases and J gave up 2 bases, with 15 bases separating them. The CDR3: CASSKDGTVNTGELFF. CDR3 DNA sequence: TGCGCCAGCAGCAAAGACGGGACGGTAAACACCGGGGAGCTGTTTTTT.

This chain connects TRBV2 to TRBJ1-5, with D unclear. Germline CDR1 reads SNHLY; CDR2 reads FYNNEI. V lost 2 bases to trimming and J lost 4 bases, with 12 bases between them. The CDR3 spans 15 residues. CDR3 protein: CASSELGSVNQPQHF. Written as DNA, the CDR3 is TGTGCCAGCAGTGAATTAGGCTCAGTAAATCAGCCCCAGCATTTT.

This clone appeared a few times. The chain joins TRBV18 to TRBJ1-1; D might be TRBD1 (5 bases). Germline V gene data show CDR1 as KGHSH and CDR2 as LQKENI. The CDR3 spans 12 residues. Trimming removed 10 bases at V and 5 bases at J, with 14 bases between. CDR3 sequence reads: CATALGPTEAFF. Here the CDR3 DNA reads TGTGCCACCGCACTGGGGCCAACTGAAGCTTTCTTT.

This chain uses TRBV10-3 with TRBJ1-2, with D tentatively TRBD1 (6 bases). From germline, CDR1 is ENHRY and CDR2 SYGVKD. CDR3 length equals 13 residues. V shed 7 bases and J shed 4 bases, with 13 bases lying between them. CDR3 bases: TGTGCCATCAAGGGGGAACCAGCCTATGGCTACACCTTC. It specifies CAIKGEPAYGYTF.

The chain is built from TRBV19 and TRBJ1-1; D ambiguous. CDR1 LNHDA and CDR2 SQIVND come from the germline V gene (reference sequence). This CDR3 contains 16 residues. Between the trimmed V and J ends, which lost 10 bases and 1 base, there was a span of 22 bases. The CDR3 DNA reads TGTGCCACAACGGTAACATTCCAACTCAGGAACACTGAAGCTTTCTTT. This translates into CATTVTFQLRNTEAFF.

This clone was counted once. The CDR3 coding sequence is TGTGCCAGCAGTTTAGCGGGGGCCTACGGGGGAGATACGCAGTATTTT. As protein: CASSLAGAYGGDTQYF. The J gene is TRBJ2-3, the V gene TRBV28, with TRBD2 as a possible D gene (7 bases). Germline V gives CDR1 MDHEN, CDR2 SYDVKM. V lost 2 bases and J 5 bases, leaving 17 bases between the germline ends. The CDR3 consists of 16 residues.

This chain joins TRBV10-2 and TRBJ2-7; D is perhaps TRBD2 (5 bases). CDR3 size: 14 residues. Per the germline V gene, CDR1 is WSHSY and CDR2 is SAAADI. The V gene lost 4 bases and the J gene lost 2 bases, with 12 bases spanning the gap. The CDR3 bases are TGCGCCAGCAGTGGGACGGAGGATGCCTACGAGCAGTACGTC. Its translation: CASSGTEDAYEQYV.

The rearrangement uses TRBV4-1 and TRBJ1-4; no clear D gene. The germline V and J ends were trimmed by 3 bases and 0 bases, with 11 bases remaining between them. The CDR3 extends over 16 amino acids. Germline assignment: CDR1 MGHRA and CDR2 YSYEKL. CDR3 protein: CASSHALASTNEKLFF. The CDR3 DNA reads TGCGCCAGCAGCCACGCTCTAGCGTCAACTAATGAAAAACTGTTTTTT.

The rearrangement joins TRBV5-1 to TRBJ1-1; D is undetermined. The CDR3 is 13 amino acids. The V end was cut by 0 bases, the J end by 5 bases, with 8 bases between. Germline V lookup: CDR1 SGHRS, CDR2 YFSETQ. The CDR3 sequence is CASSLEGETEAFF. The CDR3 DNA reads TGCGCCAGCAGCTTGGAGGGTGAGACTGAAGCTTTCTTT.